This passage covers 25 T cell receptor beta chains from one sample sequenced in a study of blood T cell repertoires in COVID-19. TCRdb's table, derived via immunoSEQ multiplex PCR, lists solely in-frame clones and lacks some. The table records 60,000 or so clones, around 87% of them present only once. Sample: peripheral blood. The receptor set was obtained from a man between 60 and 75 years old with active or convalescent COVID-19.

The chain carries TRBV12-5 and TRBJ1-4; 10 positions agree with TRBD1. V was clipped by 1 base and J by 8 bases; unmatched bases: 4. CDR3 length equals 15 residues. Germline-derived CDR1 and CDR2 are LGHNT and FRNRAP. The CDR3 DNA follows: TGTGCTAGTGGTTTGGGACAGGGGGCAGGGGAAAAACTGTTTTTT. Translation gives CASGLGQGAGEKLFF.

This clone turned up a few times. The CDR3 bases are TGTGCCAGCAGCTTAGGACTAGCGTTGTCCTACGAGCAGTACTTC. This sequence encodes CASSLGLALSYEQYF. The rearrangement uses TRBV7-6 and TRBJ2-7; 8 nucleotides agree with TRBD2. The CDR3 has 15 residues. Germline V gene sequence: CDR1 SGHVS, CDR2 FNYEAQ. Trimming cost V 1 base and J 1 base; bases outside gene matches: 3.

The V and J genes are TRBV19 and TRBJ2-1, with D tentatively TRBD2 (6 bases). Trimming removed 5 bases at V and 2 bases at J, with 16 bases between. Looked up from germline, CDR1 is LNHDA and CDR2 is SQIVND (reference sequence). This CDR3 is built from 16 residues. Here the CDR3 reads CASSSEGGSTYNEQFF. CDR3 nucleotides: TGTGCCAGTAGTTCTGAGGGAGGATCAACCTACAATGAGCAGTTCTTC.

This clone was recorded a few times. J is TRBJ2-7 and V is TRBV7-2; D unclear. Germline V gene lookup returns CDR1 SGHTA and CDR2 FQGNSA. Deletions cut 5 bases from V and 3 bases from J, with 8 bases between. CDR3 length equals 12 residues. CDR3 loop: CASSLQYYEQYF. The CDR3, as DNA: TGTGCCAGCAGCCTACAGTACTACGAGCAGTACTTC.

The DNA of the CDR3 is TGTGCCAGCTCAAAAATAGCGGGAGAAGGCGAGCAGTACTTC. Amino acid sequence: CASSKIAGEGEQYF. This chain links TRBV18 with TRBJ2-7, with 9 bases identical to TRBD2. The germline gives CDR1 KGHSH, CDR2 LQKENI. V shed 5 bases and J 6 bases; nucleotides not matched to a gene: 8. CDR3 length: 14 residues.

The genes are TRBV18 and TRBJ2-7; D is unresolved. The CDR3 is 12 amino acids. Trimming took 6 bases from V and 2 from J, leaving 8 bases between them. Germline CDR1 is KGHSH and CDR2 is LQKENI. CDR3 in amino acids: CASSRTAYEQYF. CDR3 coding DNA: TGTGCCAGCTCCCGAACGGCCTACGAGCAGTACTTC.

J is TRBJ2-6 and V is TRBV4-1, with D perhaps TRBD1 (6 bases). The V gene lost 4 bases and the J gene lost 0 bases, with 13 bases spanning the gap. The V gene's germline CDR1 is MGHRA and CDR2 YSYEKL. This CDR3 is 17 amino acids long. CDR3 DNA sequence: TGCGCCAGCAGCCGTCAGACAGGAAGCTCTGGGGCCAACGTCCTGACTTTC. This gives the protein CASSRQTGSSGANVLTF.

The gene calls are TRBV18 and TRBJ1-1; TRBD1 matches at 7 bases. The CDR3 is made up of 14 amino acids. The germline V gene has CDR1 KGHSH and CDR2 LQKENI. V trimming: 3 bases; J trimming: 6 bases; junction bases outside the gene matches: 7. The CDR3 here is CASSPEQGYSEAFF. In nucleotides, the CDR3 is TGTGCCAGCTCACCGGAACAGGGGTATTCTGAAGCTTTCTTT. Full variable domain (rest looked up from reference TRBV18 and TRBJ1-1): NAGVMQNPRHLVRRRGQEARLRCSPMKGHSHVYWYRQLPEEGLKFMVYLQKENIIDESGMPKERFSAEFPKEGPSILRIQQVVRGDSAAYFCASSPEQGYSEAFFGQGTRLTVV.

This sequence joins TRBV2 and TRBJ2-5, with D tentatively TRBD2 (6 bases). Germline V gene lookup returns CDR1 SNHLY and CDR2 FYNNEI. The CDR3 contains 13 residues. V was trimmed by 7 bases and J by 7 bases, leaving 16 bases between them. The CDR3 loop is CASTGTGLTTQYF. The CDR3 nucleotides read TGTGCCAGCACCGGGACGGGACTCACGACCCAGTACTTC.

The chain links TRBV18 to TRBJ2-1, with 15 bases identical to TRBD2. This CDR3 has 18 amino acids. Germline CDR1 is KGHSH and CDR2 is LQKENI. Losses at the gene ends were 0 bases for V and 5 bases for J; bases not matched to a gene: 5. CDR3 sequence reads: CASSPPGTSGRSDNEQFF. The CDR3 DNA reads as TGTGCCAGCTCACCACCCGGGACTAGCGGGAGGTCGGACAATGAGCAGTTCTTC.

This chain links TRBV19 with TRBJ1-4, with no clear D. Germline CDR1 LNHDA, CDR2 SQIVND (reference sequence). CDR3 size: 16 residues. With 3 bases removed from V and 5 bases from J, the gap between germline ends came to 16 bases. The CDR3 sequence is CASSILPRGVNEKLFF. The CDR3 DNA is TGTGCCAGTAGTATCCTCCCACGGGGTGTAAATGAAAAACTGTTTTTT.

This clone was counted a single time. The chain carries TRBV14 and TRBJ1-3; a possible D gene is TRBD1 (6 bases). The CDR3 is 13 amino acids. V shed 4 bases and J shed 4 bases, with 8 bases lying between them. Germline CDR1 SGHDN, CDR2 FVKESK. The CDR3 region has the DNA TGTGCCAGCAGCCCGGGACAAGGAAACACCATATATTTT. Its protein product is CASSPGQGNTIYF.

This clone was detected a few times. V is TRBV27 and J is TRBJ2-7; TRBD2 agrees at 7 bases. V was clipped by 3 bases and J by 3 bases; unmatched bases: 11. The CDR3 is made up of 16 amino acids. Germline values: CDR1 MNHEY, CDR2 SMNVEV (reference sequence). CDR3 in amino acids: CASSFDGGSTYYEQYF. CDR3 nucleotide sequence: TGTGCCAGCAGTTTTGATGGCGGGAGTACTTACTACGAGCAGTACTTC.

The sample holds a few counts of this clone. The V gene is TRBV3-1 (or the pseudogene TRBV3-2), the J gene TRBJ2-6; D remains ambiguous. The V gene's germline CDR1 is LGHDT and CDR2 YNNKEL (reference sequence). The CDR3 runs 20 residues. V gave up 0 bases and J gave up 0 bases, with 18 bases separating them. CDR3 sequence reads: CASSQDPELLTFSGANVLTF. The CDR3 coding sequence is TGTGCCAGCAGCCAAGACCCTGAGCTCCTTACGTTCTCTGGGGCCAACGTCCTGACTTTC.

This sequence joins TRBV5-4 and TRBJ2-3; tentatively, D is TRBD1 (6 bases). Looked up from germline, CDR1 is SGHNT and CDR2 is YYREEE (reference sequence). The CDR3 has 14 amino acids. Trimming removed 0 bases at V and 1 base at J, with 6 bases between. The CDR3 protein is CASSLDRGTDTQYF. CDR3 sequence (DNA): TGTGCCAGCAGCTTGGACAGGGGCACAGATACGCAGTATTTT.

V and J are TRBV27 and TRBJ1-2, with D possibly being TRBD1 (5 bases). This CDR3 contains 13 residues. Trimming shortened V by 8 bases and J by 7 bases, and 17 bases separated the two germline ends. Looked up from germline, CDR1 is MNHEY and CDR2 is SMNVEV (reference sequence). The CDR3 DNA follows: TGTGCCAGCGGGGTTAGGCAGGGCGGTGGCTACACCTTC. It encodes CASGVRQGGGYTF.

The V and J genes are TRBV9 and TRBJ2-1, with 8 bases fitting TRBD2. This CDR3 comprises 13 residues. Germline loops: CDR1 SGDLS, CDR2 YYNGEE. V trimming: 4 bases; J trimming: 10 bases; junction bases outside the gene matches: 7. The CDR3 region is CASSPGGGYEQFF. CDR3 nucleotides: TGTGCCAGCAGCCCGGGGGGGGGTTACGAGCAGTTCTTC. The full variable domain, completed using reference TRBV9 and TRBJ2-1, is DSGVTQTPKHLITATGQRVTLRCSPRSGDLSVYWYQQSLDQGLQFLIQYYNGEERAKGNILERFSAQQFPDLHSELNLSSLELGDSALYFCASSPGGGYEQFFGPGTRLTVL.

The V gene is TRBV7-2, the J gene TRBJ2-2; possible D gene TRBD1, 6 bases. Germline V gene data show CDR1 as SGHTA and CDR2 as FQGNSA. The CDR3 runs to 15 residues. V was cut by 5 bases and J by 0 bases, with 10 bases left in between. CDR3 residues: CASSRGTSNTGELFF. Here the CDR3 DNA reads TGTGCCAGCAGCAGGGGGACCTCGAACACCGGGGAGCTGTTTTTT.

The V call is TRBV4-3, the J call TRBJ1-2, with D hard to call. The V end lost 0 bases, the J end lost 0 bases, and 11 bases lay between the germline ends. Germline CDR1 reads LGHNA; CDR2 reads YSLEER. The CDR3 runs 16 residues. The CDR3 nucleotides are TGCGCCAGCAGCCAAGATAGGCAGGTGGCTAACTATGGCTACACCTTC. Protein: CASSQDRQVANYGYTF.

The genes are TRBV4-3 and TRBJ2-4; D may be TRBD1 (5 bases). This CDR3 comprises 14 residues. V lost 0 bases and J lost 9, with 12 bases in between. Germline V gives CDR1 LGHNA, CDR2 YSLEER. Here the CDR3 DNA reads TGCGCCAGCAGCCAAGATAAGGGGCGCGGCATTCAGTACTTC. Its protein product is CASSQDKGRGIQYF.

J is TRBJ2-7 and V is TRBV4-3; TRBD1 matches 8 bases. Germline V gives CDR1 LGHNA, CDR2 YSLEER. This CDR3 comprises 15 residues. The V gene end was trimmed by 3 bases and the J gene end by 0 bases; junction bases not matched to a gene: 4. The CDR3 DNA reads TGCGCCAGCAGCCACTGGACAGGGAACTCCTACGAGCAGTACTTC. Amino acids: CASSHWTGNSYEQYF.

J is TRBJ2-2 and V is TRBV5-1; 8 bases are a match to TRBD1. This CDR3 contains 16 residues. The germline V gene encodes CDR1 SGHRS and CDR2 YFSETQ. Trimming took 7 bases from V and 3 from J; bases not matched to a gene: 11. CDR3: CASLRRQGSYTGELFF. The CDR3 DNA is TGCGCCAGCCTGCGTCGACAGGGGAGTTACACCGGGGAGCTGTTTTTT.

This clone has just one count. The chain employs TRBV7-3 and TRBJ2-3; 8 bases are a match to TRBD2. The ends lost 1 base at V and 0 bases at J; junction bases unmatched: 15. Germline-derived CDR1 and CDR2 are SGHTA and FQGTGA. The CDR3 covers 20 residues. The CDR3 bases are TGTGCCAGCAGCTTAAAGGGAGCGGGGGCGACCCACTATAGCACAGATACGCAGTATTTT. This codes for CASSLKGAGATHYSTDTQYF.

The table lists this clone with a few counts. The V call is TRBV27, the J call TRBJ2-2; 8 bases match TRBD2. V lost 8 bases to trimming and J lost 2 bases; unmatched junction nucleotides: 1. Germline CDR1 MNHEY, CDR2 SMNVEV (reference sequence). This CDR3 has 13 amino acids. CDR3 protein: CASRGGNTGELFF. CDR3 bases: TGTGCCAGCCGGGGGGGCAACACCGGGGAGCTGTTTTTT.

This chain connects TRBV4-1 to TRBJ1-6, with 7 nucleotides matching TRBD1. Germline CDR1 and CDR2: MGHRA and YSYEKL. The CDR3 is 15 amino acids. J was trimmed by 13 bases and V by 0 bases; bases with no gene match: 9. CDR3 DNA: TGCGCCAGCAGCCAAGATCATGAGACAGGGAACCCCCTCCACTTT. This sequence encodes CASSQDHETGNPLHF.